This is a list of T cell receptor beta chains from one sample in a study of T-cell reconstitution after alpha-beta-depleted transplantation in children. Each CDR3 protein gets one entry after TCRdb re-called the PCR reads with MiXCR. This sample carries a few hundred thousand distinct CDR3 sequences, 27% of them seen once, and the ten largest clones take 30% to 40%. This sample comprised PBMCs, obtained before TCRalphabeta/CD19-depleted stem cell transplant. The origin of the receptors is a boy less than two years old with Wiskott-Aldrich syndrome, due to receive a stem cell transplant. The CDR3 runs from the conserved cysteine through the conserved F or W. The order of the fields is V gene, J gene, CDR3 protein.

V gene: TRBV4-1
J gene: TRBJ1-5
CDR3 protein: CAIIGRMNQPQHF

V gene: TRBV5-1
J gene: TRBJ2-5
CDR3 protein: CASSFGPTETQYF

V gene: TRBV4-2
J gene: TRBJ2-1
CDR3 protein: CASSQVPGSSNEQFF

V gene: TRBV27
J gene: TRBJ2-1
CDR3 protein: CASSSFSMGQFF

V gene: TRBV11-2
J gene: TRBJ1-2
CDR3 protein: CASSQGHGSYGYTF

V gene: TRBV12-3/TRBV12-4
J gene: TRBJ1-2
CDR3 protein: CASSLLAGEGYTF

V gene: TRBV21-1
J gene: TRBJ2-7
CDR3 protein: CASSKALREGRYEQYF

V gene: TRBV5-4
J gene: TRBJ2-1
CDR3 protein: CASSLWQGARQTSGNEQFF

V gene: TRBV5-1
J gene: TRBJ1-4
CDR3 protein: CASSLLGRVNEKLFF

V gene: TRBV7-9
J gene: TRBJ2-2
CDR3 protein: CASSRGGSGELFF

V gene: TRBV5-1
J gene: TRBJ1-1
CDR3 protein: CASSKNLRENTEAFF

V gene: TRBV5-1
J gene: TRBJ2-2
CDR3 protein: CASSPGLANTGELFF

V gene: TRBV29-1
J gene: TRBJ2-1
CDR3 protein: CSVDGLRAYNEQFF

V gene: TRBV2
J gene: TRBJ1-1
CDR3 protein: CARGKTGGTEAFF

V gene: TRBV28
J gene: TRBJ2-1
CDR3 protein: CASSFSRVYNEQFF

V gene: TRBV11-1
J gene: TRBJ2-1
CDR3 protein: CASSLALIRTGTSNNEQFF

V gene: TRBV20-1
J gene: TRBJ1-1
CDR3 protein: CSASIDRGPRSSTEAFF

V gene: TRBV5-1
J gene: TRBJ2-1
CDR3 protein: CASSLVGVAGGREQFF

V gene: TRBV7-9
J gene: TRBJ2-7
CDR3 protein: CASSPRSGAGVPYEQYF

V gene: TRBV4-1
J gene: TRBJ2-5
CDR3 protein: CASSHGPRQETQYF

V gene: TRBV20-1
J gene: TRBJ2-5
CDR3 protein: CSARGPGRSNEGYF

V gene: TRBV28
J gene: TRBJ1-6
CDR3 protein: CASSTEPRGASYNSPLHF

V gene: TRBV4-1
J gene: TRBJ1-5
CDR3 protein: CASSQEGYSNQPQHF